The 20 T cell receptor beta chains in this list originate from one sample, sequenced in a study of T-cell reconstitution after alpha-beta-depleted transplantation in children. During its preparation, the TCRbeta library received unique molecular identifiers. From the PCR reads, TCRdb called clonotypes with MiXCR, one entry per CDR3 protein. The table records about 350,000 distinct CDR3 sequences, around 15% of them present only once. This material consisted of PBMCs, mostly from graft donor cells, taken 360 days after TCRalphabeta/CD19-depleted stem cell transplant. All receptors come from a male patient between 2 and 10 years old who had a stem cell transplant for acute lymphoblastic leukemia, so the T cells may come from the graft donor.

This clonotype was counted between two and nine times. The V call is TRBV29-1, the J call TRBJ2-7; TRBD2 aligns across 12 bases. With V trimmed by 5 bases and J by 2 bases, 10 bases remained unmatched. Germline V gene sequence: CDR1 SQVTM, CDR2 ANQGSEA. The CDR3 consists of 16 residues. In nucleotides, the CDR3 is TGCAGCGTTCGCGCACAGGGACTAGCGGGCGCCTACGAGCAGTACTTC. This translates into CSVRAQGLAGAYEQYF.

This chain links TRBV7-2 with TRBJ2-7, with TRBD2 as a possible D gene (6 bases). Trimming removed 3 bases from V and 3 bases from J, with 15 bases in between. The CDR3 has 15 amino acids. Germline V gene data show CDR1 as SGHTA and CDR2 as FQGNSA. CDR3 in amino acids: CASSFRAGLDYEQYF. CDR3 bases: TGTGCCAGCAGCTTCAGAGCGGGCCTAGACTACGAGCAGTACTTC.

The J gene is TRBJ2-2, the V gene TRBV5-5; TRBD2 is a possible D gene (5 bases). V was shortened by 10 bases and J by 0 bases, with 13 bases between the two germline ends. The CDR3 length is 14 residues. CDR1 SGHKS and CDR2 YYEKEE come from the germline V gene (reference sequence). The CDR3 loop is CAATGFPNTGELFF. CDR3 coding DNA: TGTGCCGCCACGGGGTTTCCGAACACCGGGGAGCTGTTTTTT.

The CDR3 reads CASSFKGDGTEAFF. The CDR3 DNA is TGTGCCAGCAGCTTCAAGGGGGATGGGACTGAAGCTTTCTTT. This chain uses TRBV7-2 with TRBJ1-1; tentatively, D is TRBD1 (6 bases). In germline, CDR1 is SGHTA, CDR2 FQGNSA. The CDR3 is 14 residues long. V was pared by 3 bases and J by 5 bases, with 13 bases between.

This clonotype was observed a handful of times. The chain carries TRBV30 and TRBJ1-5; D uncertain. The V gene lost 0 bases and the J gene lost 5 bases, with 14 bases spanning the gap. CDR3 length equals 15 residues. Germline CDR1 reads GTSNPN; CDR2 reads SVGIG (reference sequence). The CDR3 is CAWSVPNRAHQPQHF. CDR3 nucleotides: TGTGCCTGGAGTGTACCGAATCGCGCCCATCAGCCCCAGCATTTT.

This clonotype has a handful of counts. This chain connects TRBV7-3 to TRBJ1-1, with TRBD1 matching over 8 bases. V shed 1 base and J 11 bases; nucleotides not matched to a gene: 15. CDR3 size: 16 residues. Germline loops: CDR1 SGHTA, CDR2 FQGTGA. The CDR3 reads CASSLRTGQVNSGAFF. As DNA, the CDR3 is TGTGCCAGCAGCTTAAGGACGGGACAGGTTAACTCTGGGGCTTTCTTT.

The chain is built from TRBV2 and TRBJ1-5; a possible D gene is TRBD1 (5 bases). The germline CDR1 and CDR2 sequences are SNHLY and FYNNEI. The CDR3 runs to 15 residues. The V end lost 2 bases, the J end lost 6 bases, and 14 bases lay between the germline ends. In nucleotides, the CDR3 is TGTGCCAGCAGTGAATTTGTACAGGCTCTTCAGCCCCAGCATTTT. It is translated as CASSEFVQALQPQHF.

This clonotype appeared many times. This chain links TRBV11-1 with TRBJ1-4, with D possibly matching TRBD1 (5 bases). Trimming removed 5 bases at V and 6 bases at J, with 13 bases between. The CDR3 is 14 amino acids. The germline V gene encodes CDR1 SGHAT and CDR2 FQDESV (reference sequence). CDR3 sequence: CASSLGTAHEKLFF. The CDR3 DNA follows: TGTGCCAGCAGCCTCGGGACGGCCCATGAAAAACTGTTTTTT.

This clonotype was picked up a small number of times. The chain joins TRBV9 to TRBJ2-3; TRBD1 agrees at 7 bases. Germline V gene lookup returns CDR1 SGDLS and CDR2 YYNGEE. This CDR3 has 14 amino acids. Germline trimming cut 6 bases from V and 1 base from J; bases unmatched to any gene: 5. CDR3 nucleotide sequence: TGTGCCAGCACGACAGGGCCGGGCACAGATACGCAGTATTTT. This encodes CASTTGPGTDTQYF.

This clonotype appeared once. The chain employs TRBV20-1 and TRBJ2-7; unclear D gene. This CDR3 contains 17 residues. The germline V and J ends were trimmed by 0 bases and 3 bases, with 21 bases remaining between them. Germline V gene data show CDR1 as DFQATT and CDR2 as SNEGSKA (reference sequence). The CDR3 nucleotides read TGCAGTGCTAGAGACCCCTTAGAAGAAGGGATGAGCTACGAGCAGTACTTC. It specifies CSARDPLEEGMSYEQYF.

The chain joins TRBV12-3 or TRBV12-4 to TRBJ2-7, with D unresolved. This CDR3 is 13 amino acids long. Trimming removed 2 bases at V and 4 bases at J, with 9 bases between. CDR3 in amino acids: CASSLSSLYEQYF. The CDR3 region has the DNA TGTGCCAGCAGTTTAAGCTCATTATACGAGCAGTACTTC.

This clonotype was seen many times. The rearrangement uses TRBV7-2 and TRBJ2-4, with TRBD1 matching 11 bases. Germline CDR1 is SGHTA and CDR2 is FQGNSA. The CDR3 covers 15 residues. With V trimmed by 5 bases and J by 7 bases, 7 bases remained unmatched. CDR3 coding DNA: TGTGCCAGCAGCCTTACGGGACAGGGGGTTAACATTCAGTACTTC. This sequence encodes CASSLTGQGVNIQYF.

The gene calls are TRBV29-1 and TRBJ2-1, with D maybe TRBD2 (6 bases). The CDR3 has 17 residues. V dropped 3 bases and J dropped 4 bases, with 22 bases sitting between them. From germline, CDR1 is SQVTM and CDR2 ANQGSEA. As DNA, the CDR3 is TGCAGCGTTGAGGGAGAAGGCCCAGAAGGACTATACAATGAGCAGTTCTTC. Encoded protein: CSVEGEGPEGLYNEQFF.

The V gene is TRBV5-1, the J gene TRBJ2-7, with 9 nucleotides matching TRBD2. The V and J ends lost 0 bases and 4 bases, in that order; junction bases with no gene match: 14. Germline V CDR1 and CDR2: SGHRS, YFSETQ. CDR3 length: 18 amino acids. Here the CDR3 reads CASSLALSPAGGPYEQYF. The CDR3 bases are TGCGCCAGCAGCTTGGCCCTCTCTCCAGCGGGAGGCCCATACGAGCAGTACTTC.

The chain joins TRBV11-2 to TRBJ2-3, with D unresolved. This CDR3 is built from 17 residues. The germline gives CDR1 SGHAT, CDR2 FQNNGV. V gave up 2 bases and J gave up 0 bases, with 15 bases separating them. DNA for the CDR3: TGTGCCAGCAGCTTACTAAGTGGCGCCCCTAGCACAGATACGCAGTATTTT. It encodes CASSLLSGAPSTDTQYF.

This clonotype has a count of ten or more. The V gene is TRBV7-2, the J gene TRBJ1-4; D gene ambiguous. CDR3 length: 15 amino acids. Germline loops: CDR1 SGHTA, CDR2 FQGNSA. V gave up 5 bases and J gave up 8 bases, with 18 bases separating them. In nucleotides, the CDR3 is TGTGCCAGCAGCCCCTCGGGTTTGGCGGTGGAAAAACTGTTTTTT. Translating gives CASSPSGLAVEKLFF.

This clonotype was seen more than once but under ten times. Written as DNA, the CDR3 is TGTGCCAGCAGCTCGGACTTAGCAGGCTACAATGAGCAGTTCTTC. This gives the protein CASSSDLAGYNEQFF. The rearrangement uses TRBV13 and TRBJ2-1; possibly TRBD2 for D (5 bases). CDR1 and CDR2 (germline): PRHDT, FYEKMQ (reference sequence). Trimming removed 4 bases at V and 3 bases at J, with 13 bases between. The CDR3 has 15 residues.

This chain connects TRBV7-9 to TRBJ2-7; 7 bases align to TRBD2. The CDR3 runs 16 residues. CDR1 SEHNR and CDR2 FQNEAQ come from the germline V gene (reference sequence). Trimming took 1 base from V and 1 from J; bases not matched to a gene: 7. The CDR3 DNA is TGTGCCAGCAGCTTAGGCGCTAGCGGTTATTCCTACGAGCAGTACTTC. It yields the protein CASSLGASGYSYEQYF.

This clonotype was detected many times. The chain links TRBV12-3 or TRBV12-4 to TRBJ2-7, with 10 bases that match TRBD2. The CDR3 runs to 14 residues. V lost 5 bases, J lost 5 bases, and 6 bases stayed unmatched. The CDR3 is CASSVSGTSDEQYF. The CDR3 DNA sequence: TGTGCCAGCAGTGTTAGTGGGACTAGCGACGAGCAGTACTTC.

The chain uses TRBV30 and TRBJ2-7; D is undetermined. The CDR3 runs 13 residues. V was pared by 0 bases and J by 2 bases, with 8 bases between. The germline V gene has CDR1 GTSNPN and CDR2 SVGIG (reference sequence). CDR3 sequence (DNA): TGTGCCTGGAGTGTGAACAGTGCCTACGAGCAGTACTTC. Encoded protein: CAWSVNSAYEQYF. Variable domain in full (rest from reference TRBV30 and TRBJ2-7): SQTIHQWPATLVQPVGSPLSLECTVEGTSNPNLYWYRQAAGRGLQLLFYSVGIGQISSEVPQNLSASRPQDRQFILSSKKLLLSDSGFYLCAWSVNSAYEQYFGPGTRLTVT.